This is a list of T cell receptor beta chains from one sample in a study of blood T cell repertoires in COVID-19. Only in-frame clones appear in the TCRdb table, and some are missing; sequencing was by immunoSEQ multiplex PCR. The repertoire includes about 250,000 clones, approximately 85% of them detected once, and roughly 0.87% sits in the top ten. The material sequenced was peripheral blood. The receptors come from a human donor with COVID-19, enrolled during active disease. The donor label of this sample is uncertain. Each CDR3 is given with its conserved first and last residue.

j_gene	v_gene	CDR3aa
TRBJ2-7	TRBV21-1	CASSKARAGGASYYEQYF
TRBJ1-1	TRBV7-3	CASSWTSNTEAFF
TRBJ2-7	TRBV21-1	CASKEQVPHYEQYF
TRBJ2-5	TRBV4-3	CASSQDPSGGLGTQYF
TRBJ2-3	TRBV5-4	CASSTSGYTDTQYF
TRBJ2-5	TRBV11-1	CASTRDREKETQYF
TRBJ1-5	TRBV12-5	CASGLVDRGSYNQPQHF
TRBJ1-4	TRBV5-1	CASSRIWPPLNEKLFF
TRBJ2-2	TRBV7-9	CASSLRVPGELFF
TRBJ1-5	TRBV28	CASSGGNQPQHF
TRBJ2-7	TRBV15	CATSRSTNRAWGPYEQYF
TRBJ1-5	TRBV28	CASSADRGPNQPQHF
TRBJ2-2	TRBV9	CASSVHRGVGELFF
TRBJ2-7	TRBV19	CASSPGRDSEQYF
TRBJ1-4	TRBV19	CASSMTPVSGKLFF
TRBJ1-5	TRBV27	CASSLRFEWGVGQPQHF
TRBJ2-5	TRBV12-3/TRBV12-4	CASSLLGAETQYF
TRBJ1-1	TRBV6-2/TRBV6-3	CASSPRQAAGMNTEAFF
TRBJ1-4	TRBV18	CASSRTGPTNEKLFF
TRBJ2-2	TRBV6-6	CASSYSRQNTGELFF
TRBJ1-2	TRBV6-5	CASSGQGDGYTF
TRBJ1-3	TRBV28	CASSLLAAGQGGYTIYF